The rows below give T cell receptor beta chains drawn from one sample of a study of blood T cell repertoires in COVID-19. Measured with immunoSEQ multiplex PCR; TCRdb has only the in-frame clones, and not every one. Of 85,000 to 110,000 clones in the sample, roughly 90% were seen once. Sequenced sample: peripheral blood. These receptors all come from a woman aged 60-75 years with acute or convalescent COVID-19. Both conserved end residues are part of each CDR3. The order of the fields is clone size, J gene, V gene, D gene, CDR3 protein, CDR3 DNA. The D gene is left open where the match is weak. Size is omitted from some rows. Given values are once, few, many or a class for expanded clones.

abundance: -; j_gene: TRBJ1-2; v_gene: TRBV29-1; d_gene: -; CDR3aa: CSVTTGPANYGYTF; CDR3nt: TGCAGCGTGACAACAGGTCCGGCTAACTATGGCTACACCTTC
abundance: -; j_gene: TRBJ1-2; v_gene: TRBV19; d_gene: -; CDR3aa: CASSILGEAGYTF; CDR3nt: TGTGCCAGTAGTATCTTGGGGGAGGCTGGCTACACCTTC
abundance: -; j_gene: TRBJ1-5; v_gene: TRBV7-9; d_gene: -; CDR3aa: CASSLWGDQPQHF; CDR3nt: TGTGCCAGCAGCTTATGGGGGGACCAGCCCCAGCATTTT
abundance: once; j_gene: TRBJ1-1; v_gene: TRBV27; d_gene: -; CDR3aa: CASSLWSGRTGTEAFF; CDR3nt: TGTGCCAGCAGTTTATGGTCAGGGCGGACGGGCACTGAAGCTTTCTTT
abundance: once; j_gene: TRBJ1-1; v_gene: TRBV28; d_gene: -; CDR3aa: CASRTLDTEAFF; CDR3nt: TGTGCCAGCAGGACTTTGGACACTGAAGCTTTCTTT
abundance: -; j_gene: TRBJ1-6; v_gene: TRBV7-9; d_gene: -; CDR3aa: CASSLDSVSPLHF; CDR3nt: TGTGCCAGCAGCTTAGACTCTGTCTCACCCCTCCACTTT
abundance: -; j_gene: TRBJ2-1; v_gene: TRBV5-4; d_gene: -; CDR3aa: CASSRGGGGSNEQFF; CDR3nt: TGTGCCAGCAGCCGAGGGGGGGGAGGGTCCAATGAGCAGTTCTTC
abundance: -; j_gene: TRBJ1-4; v_gene: TRBV2; d_gene: -; CDR3aa: CASGGFINEKLFF; CDR3nt: TGTGCCAGCGGAGGGTTTATTAATGAAAAACTGTTTTTT
abundance: -; j_gene: TRBJ1-5; v_gene: TRBV6-1; d_gene: -; CDR3aa: CASSEAGHSNQPQHF; CDR3nt: TGTGCCAGCAGTGAAGCGGGACATAGCAATCAGCCCCAGCATTTT
abundance: -; j_gene: TRBJ1-5; v_gene: TRBV30; d_gene: TRBD1; CDR3aa: CAWSARLDRFNQPQHF; CDR3nt: TGTGCCTGGAGTGCCAGACTGGACAGGTTCAATCAGCCCCAGCATTTT
abundance: -; j_gene: TRBJ2-2; v_gene: TRBV6-1; d_gene: TRBD1; CDR3aa: CASSGARGRTGELFF; CDR3nt: TGTGCCAGCAGTGGAGCAAGGGGGCGAACCGGGGAGCTGTTTTTT
abundance: once; j_gene: TRBJ2-5; v_gene: TRBV7-9; d_gene: TRBD2; CDR3aa: CASRGTSGGETQYF; CDR3nt: TGTGCCAGCAGAGGTACTAGCGGTGGAGAGACCCAGTACTTC
abundance: once; j_gene: TRBJ1-6; v_gene: TRBV5-1; d_gene: TRBD1; CDR3aa: CASSRDRNYNSPLHF; CDR3nt: TGCGCCAGCAGCCGGGACAGAAACTATAATTCACCCCTCCACTTT
abundance: -; j_gene: TRBJ1-1; v_gene: TRBV2; d_gene: -; CDR3aa: CASSEARGENTEAFF; CDR3nt: TGTGCCAGCAGTGAAGCGCGAGGAGAGAACACTGAAGCTTTCTTT
abundance: -; j_gene: TRBJ2-5; v_gene: TRBV11-2; d_gene: TRBD2; CDR3aa: CASRLAGEETQYF; CDR3nt: TGTGCCAGCAGGTTAGCGGGGGAAGAGACCCAGTACTTC
abundance: -; j_gene: TRBJ1-3; v_gene: TRBV7-8; d_gene: -; CDR3aa: CASSLTQGFSGNTIYF; CDR3nt: TGTGCCAGCAGCTTAACTCAGGGTTTCTCTGGAAACACCATATATTTT
abundance: -; j_gene: TRBJ2-7; v_gene: TRBV9; d_gene: TRBD1; CDR3aa: CASSAPGQGTAGSYEQYF; CDR3nt: TGTGCCAGCAGCGCCCCGGGACAGGGGACGGCTGGATCCTACGAGCAGTACTTC
abundance: -; j_gene: TRBJ2-7; v_gene: TRBV9; d_gene: -; CDR3aa: CASSEGQGWSYEQYF; CDR3nt: TGTGCCAGCAGCGAGGGGCAGGGTTGGAGCTACGAGCAGTACTTC
abundance: -; j_gene: TRBJ2-2; v_gene: TRBV24-1; d_gene: -; CDR3aa: CATRGQGTGELFF; CDR3nt: TGTGCCACCAGGGGACAAGGAACCGGGGAGCTGTTTTTT